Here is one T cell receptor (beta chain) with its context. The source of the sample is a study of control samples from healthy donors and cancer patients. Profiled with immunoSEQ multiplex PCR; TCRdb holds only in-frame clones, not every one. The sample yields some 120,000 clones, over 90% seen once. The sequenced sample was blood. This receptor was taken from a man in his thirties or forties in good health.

The CDR3 region has the DNA TGTGCCAGCAGCCTGGGTTACTCCTACAATGAGCAGTTCTTC. Amino acid sequence: CASSLGYSYNEQFF. This chain joins TRBV28 and TRBJ2-1; D is ambiguous. V gave up 6 bases and J gave up 0 bases, with 9 bases separating them. The germline V gene encodes CDR1 MDHEN and CDR2 SYDVKM. There are 14 residues in the CDR3.